These T cell receptor beta chains were read from a single sample in a study of blood T cell repertoires in COVID-19. TCRdb's table, derived via immunoSEQ multiplex PCR, lists solely in-frame clones and lacks some. The sample yields approximately 200,000 clones, around 80% seen once. Sequenced sample: peripheral blood. These receptors all stem from a woman at least 80 years old with acute or convalescent COVID-19. Each CDR3 is given with its conserved first and last residue. Each record gives: clone size, J gene, CDR3 length, D gene, V gene, CDR3 DNA, CDR3 protein. D genes are given only for firm matches. Only some rows state a clone size, as once, few, many or a class for expanded clones.

- TRBJ2-1 12 - TRBV2 TGTGCCAGCAGTGACGTCGCTATTGAGCAGTTCTTC CASSDVAIEQFF
- TRBJ1-2 14 - TRBV4-3 TGCGCCAGCAGCCAAGATTGGGCAGTACGCGGCTACACCTTC CASSQDWAVRGYTF
- TRBJ2-5 15 TRBD1 TRBV3-1/TRBV3-2 TGTGCCAGCAGCGGACGGCAGGGGGAAAGGGAGACCCAGTACTTC CASSGRQGERETQYF
once TRBJ1-5 15 TRBD1 TRBV3-1/TRBV3-2 TGTGCCAGCAGCCTAGGGACAGGAGGCAATCAGCCCCAGCATTTT CASSLGTGGNQPQHF
few TRBJ2-2 17 TRBD1 TRBV7-9 TGTGCCAGCAGCTTGGTTACCGGGACAGCGAACACCGGGGAGCTGTTTTTT CASSLVTGTANTGELFF
- TRBJ2-7 13 TRBD1 TRBV29-1 TGCAGCGTCGCTAGGACAGGGTCCTACGAGCAGTACTTC CSVARTGSYEQYF
- TRBJ2-1 13 - TRBV30 TGTGCCTGGAGGACACCAGCCTACAATGAGCAGTTCTTC CAWRTPAYNEQFF
many TRBJ1-3 15 - TRBV19 TGTGCCAGCCTTGACTCGGCGGGATCCGGAAACACCATATATTTT CASLDSAGSGNTIYF
- TRBJ2-5 15 TRBD1 TRBV5-4 TGTGCCAGCAGCCAAACGGGACAGAACCAAGAGACCCAGTACTTC CASSQTGQNQETQYF
- TRBJ1-4 15 - TRBV5-1 TGCGCCAGCAGCTTGGCATCAAATCCCGGTGAAAAACTGTTTTTT CASSLASNPGEKLFF
many TRBJ2-3 19 TRBD2 TRBV6-2/TRBV6-3 TGTGCCAGCAGTTACTCGTCGCTGATAGCGGGGTCTAGCACAGATACGCAGTATTTT CASSYSSLIAGSSTDTQYF
- TRBJ1-6 15 TRBD1 TRBV7-8 TGTGCCAGCAGCCGAGAAGACAGGGTAGAATCACCCCTCCACTTT CASSREDRVESPLHF
- TRBJ2-5 13 - TRBV10-3 TGTGCCACCGCGGGGGCCGTACAAGAGACCCAGTACTTC CATAGAVQETQYF
once TRBJ1-2 14 - TRBV7-9 TGTGCCAGCAGCTCAGGGGAGGGTCACTATGGCTACACCTTC CASSSGEGHYGYTF
- TRBJ2-7 14 - TRBV3-1/TRBV3-2 TGTGCCAGCAGCCAAGAGGGGGGATACTACGAGCAGTACTTC CASSQEGGYYEQYF
few TRBJ1-6 14 - TRBV21-1 TGTGCCAGCAGCAGGGGGGGCTATAATTCACCCCTCCACTTT CASSRGGYNSPLHF
- TRBJ2-1 15 TRBD1 TRBV3-1/TRBV3-2 TGTGCCAGCAGCCAGCCGGGACAGGACTACAATGAGCAGTTCTTC CASSQPGQDYNEQFF
- TRBJ2-7 15 TRBD2 TRBV5-4 TGTGCCAGCAGCGCAGGACTAGCGGGACTCTACGAGCAGTACTTC CASSAGLAGLYEQYF
- TRBJ2-7 14 TRBD1 TRBV27 TGTGCCAGCCCTAGGGGACAGATCTCCTACGAGCAGTACTTC CASPRGQISYEQYF
once TRBJ1-1 15 - TRBV6-6 TGTGCCAGCAGCCAAATCTCGCGGGGTCGCACTGAAGCTTTCTTT CASSQISRGRTEAFF
- TRBJ2-3 14 TRBD2 TRBV14 TGTGCCAGCACCCGGGGGGGAAACACAGATACGCAGTATTTT CASTRGGNTDTQYF
- TRBJ2-7 14 - TRBV5-1 TGCGCCAGCAGCTTGGGGACACGTTCCTACGAGCAGTACTTC CASSLGTRSYEQYF
- TRBJ1-2 12 TRBD1 TRBV6-5 TGTGCCAGCAGAGACAGGGGAAAAGGCTACACCTTC CASRDRGKGYTF
- TRBJ2-7 12 - TRBV30 TGTGCCTGGAGCGAGAAAAGCTACGAGCAGTACTTC CAWSEKSYEQYF
- TRBJ1-2 14 TRBD1 TRBV5-1 TGCGCCAGCAGCCTACAGGGGGCAGACTATGGCTACACCTTC CASSLQGADYGYTF
- TRBJ1-2 14 - TRBV6-6 TGTGCCAGCACCCAAGGGGCGAATCTCTATGGCTACACCTTC CASTQGANLYGYTF
- TRBJ2-7 14 TRBD1 TRBV18 TGTGCCAGCTCACCAGACAGGGGTCCCTACGAGCAGTACTTC CASSPDRGPYEQYF
- TRBJ2-2 14 TRBD1 TRBV6-5 TGTGCCAGCCAACAGGGGCACGCCACCGGGGAGCTGTTTTTT CASQQGHATGELFF
- TRBJ1-3 14 - TRBV30 TGTGCCTGGAGTGTTAGGGGTTCGGGAAACACCATATATTTT CAWSVRGSGNTIYF
- TRBJ2-3 17 TRBD2 TRBV5-4 TGTGCCAGCAGCTCGGGACTAGCGGAGTCTAGCACAGATACGCAGTATTTT CASSSGLAESSTDTQYF
- TRBJ2-7 15 - TRBV3-1/TRBV3-2 TGTGCCAGCAGCCAAGTCCGTGTCACTACCTACGAGCAGTACTTC CASSQVRVTTYEQYF
- TRBJ1-2 13 - TRBV5-6 TGTGCCAGCAGCCCGGACAGAGGTCATGGCTACACCTTC CASSPDRGHGYTF
- TRBJ2-3 18 TRBD2 TRBV4-1 TGCGCCAGCAGCCAAGACGGGACTAGCGGGAGAGCCACAGATACGCAGTATTTT CASSQDGTSGRATDTQYF
- TRBJ2-7 12 - TRBV7-9 TGTGCCAGCAGCCCCGGTGGCTACGAGCAGTACTTC CASSPGGYEQYF
- TRBJ1-6 15 TRBD1 TRBV5-4 TGTGCCAGCAGCCGCGACAGGGGACTTAATTCACCCCTCCACTTT CASSRDRGLNSPLHF
- TRBJ1-2 15 - TRBV6-1 TGTGCCAGCAGTGAAGCGCTAGGGGGTTTCTATGGCTACACCTTC CASSEALGGFYGYTF